This TCR beta chain was observed in a study of blood T cell repertoires in COVID-19. Study in general: The United States, Italy and Spain provided the acute and convalescent COVID-19 samples. The cDNA or gDNA used as material had been derived from T cells, B-cell-depleted T cells, or PBMCs.

This clone was found a few times. Per the original methods: Nucleated cell number was recorded as an estimate derived from reference gene primer amplification. Data came from immunoSEQ multiplex PCR; TCRdb stores just in-frame clones and leaves some out. The D gene and trimming were derived from the DNA, and the V and J assignments and clone size from that table. In the table there are 240,000 or so clones, about 87% of which are singletons. The sequence was collected from a woman in her 70s with active or convalescent COVID-19. Sample: peripheral blood.

The DNA of the CDR3 is TGTGCCAGCAGCTTAGATTATAACACGCAGGGCTACACCTTC. As protein: CASSLDYNTQGYTF. The rearrangement links TRBV7-2 to TRBJ1-2, with D unclear. Germline CDR1 is SGHTA and CDR2 is FQGNSA. The V gene lost 1 base and the J gene lost 8 bases, with 14 bases spanning the gap. CDR3 length: 14 residues.